Listed below are T cell receptor beta chains from one sample, sequenced in a study of T cells in Graves' hyperthyroidism and ophthalmopathy. One entry per CDR3 protein results from TCRdb running MiXCR on the multiplex PCR reads. Of about 340,000 distinct CDR3 sequences listed, 20% to 25% were seen once; the top ten hold 50%. Sequencing was carried out using blood. Receptors were obtained from a woman aged 45-59 years with Graves' hyperthyroidism. CDR3s include the opening cysteine and the closing phenylalanine or tryptophan. Fields, in order: clone size, V gene, J gene, D gene, CDR3 length, CDR3 DNA, CDR3 protein. D genes are given only for firm matches. Size is omitted from some rows. Given values are once, few, many or a class for expanded clones.

clone size: few
V gene: TRBV5-1
J gene: TRBJ2-2
D gene: TRBD2
CDR3 length: 16
CDR3 DNA: TGCGCCAGCAGCTTGGGGACTAGCGGACTCACCGGGGAGCTGTTTTTT
CDR3 protein: CASSLGTSGLTGELFF

clone size: NA
V gene: TRBV20-1
J gene: TRBJ1-2
D gene: TRBD1
CDR3 length: 11
CDR3 DNA: TGCAGTGCTAGGGCCGACAGGGGGGGCACCTTC
CDR3 protein: CSARADRGGTF

clone size: NA
V gene: TRBV24-1
J gene: TRBJ2-1
D gene: TRBD1
CDR3 length: 16
CDR3 DNA: TGTGCCACCAGTGATTCCGCTTGGACAGGGCACAATGAGCAGTTCTTC
CDR3 protein: CATSDSAWTGHNEQFF

clone size: NA
V gene: TRBV20-1
J gene: TRBJ2-3
D gene: NA
CDR3 length: 13
CDR3 DNA: TGCAGTGCTAGTGGTCCTAGCACAGATACGCAGTATTTT
CDR3 protein: CSASGPSTDTQYF

clone size: few
V gene: TRBV18
J gene: TRBJ1-1
D gene: NA
CDR3 length: 15
CDR3 DNA: TGTGCCAGCTCACGACCGACCGGTCGATACACTGAAGCTTTCTTT
CDR3 protein: CASSRPTGRYTEAFF

clone size: few
V gene: TRBV28
J gene: TRBJ2-5
D gene: TRBD2
CDR3 length: 13
CDR3 DNA: TGTGCCAGCAGTAAGACTAGCGTGGCGACCCAGTACTTC
CDR3 protein: CASSKTSVATQYF

clone size: NA
V gene: TRBV20-1
J gene: TRBJ2-5
D gene: TRBD2
CDR3 length: 18
CDR3 DNA: TGCAGTGCTAGCGGGACTAGCGGGGGGGCCGACACACAAGAGACCCAGTACTTC
CDR3 protein: CSASGTSGGADTQETQYF

clone size: many
V gene: TRBV11-1
J gene: TRBJ2-7
D gene: TRBD1
CDR3 length: 14
CDR3 DNA: TGTGCCAGCAGCTTAGCGGGACAGGATCGGGAGCAGTACTTC
CDR3 protein: CASSLAGQDREQYF

clone size: many
V gene: TRBV12-3/TRBV12-4
J gene: TRBJ1-1
D gene: NA
CDR3 length: 13
CDR3 DNA: TGTGCCAGCAGACCAGGACGGGTCACTGAAGCTTTCTTT
CDR3 protein: CASRPGRVTEAFF

clone size: NA
V gene: TRBV5-1
J gene: TRBJ2-5
D gene: TRBD1
CDR3 length: 15
CDR3 DNA: TGCGCCAGCAGCTTAGGGGACAGGGCGGTCGAGACCCAGTACTTC
CDR3 protein: CASSLGDRAVETQYF

clone size: many
V gene: TRBV27
J gene: TRBJ2-4
D gene: TRBD1
CDR3 length: 18
CDR3 DNA: TGTGCCAGCAGTTCCCGTTTGGGGACAGGGTTTCCCAAAAACATTCAGTACTTC
CDR3 protein: CASSSRLGTGFPKNIQYF

clone size: many
V gene: TRBV25-1
J gene: TRBJ2-7
D gene: NA
CDR3 length: 12
CDR3 DNA: TGTGCCAGCTTACCCACTACAGGGTTGCTGTACTTC
CDR3 protein: CASLPTTGLLYF

clone size: many
V gene: TRBV18
J gene: TRBJ1-1
D gene: NA
CDR3 length: 15
CDR3 DNA: TGTGCCAGCTCACCACCCAGGGGTGGAGGCACTGAAGCTTTCTTT
CDR3 protein: CASSPPRGGGTEAFF

clone size: NA
V gene: TRBV28
J gene: TRBJ1-5
D gene: TRBD1
CDR3 length: 15
CDR3 DNA: TGTGCCAGCAGTCCCACAGGGGCGAGCAATCAGCCCCAGCATTTT
CDR3 protein: CASSPTGASNQPQHF

clone size: NA
V gene: TRBV4-2
J gene: TRBJ2-7
D gene: TRBD2
CDR3 length: 16
CDR3 DNA: TGTGCCAGCAGCCGCACCCCACTAGCGGGAGAGAGTGAGCAGTACTTC
CDR3 protein: CASSRTPLAGESEQYF

clone size: many
V gene: TRBV5-1
J gene: TRBJ1-4
D gene: NA
CDR3 length: 16
CDR3 DNA: TGCGCCAGCCGACTGGTACAGGGAGCAACTAATGAAAAACTGTTTTTT
CDR3 protein: CASRLVQGATNEKLFF

clone size: many
V gene: TRBV5-1
J gene: TRBJ1-1
D gene: TRBD1
CDR3 length: 15
CDR3 DNA: TGCGCCAGCAGCTTCCTTCAGGGGGCGCACACTGAAGCTTTCTTT
CDR3 protein: CASSFLQGAHTEAFF

clone size: many
V gene: TRBV5-1
J gene: TRBJ2-1
D gene: TRBD2
CDR3 length: 15
CDR3 DNA: TGCGCCAGCAGCTCGCGGGGGGTATCCTACAATGAGCAGTTCTTC
CDR3 protein: CASSSRGVSYNEQFF

clone size: many
V gene: TRBV12-3/TRBV12-4
J gene: TRBJ2-5
D gene: NA
CDR3 length: 14
CDR3 DNA: TGTGCCAGCAGTTTAGGGCGCCTCCAAGAGACCCAGTACTTC
CDR3 protein: CASSLGRLQETQYF

clone size: many
V gene: TRBV28
J gene: TRBJ2-7
D gene: TRBD1
CDR3 length: 15
CDR3 DNA: TGTGCCAGCAGAAATGACAGGGCTAGCTCCTACGAGCAGTACTTC
CDR3 protein: CASRNDRASSYEQYF

clone size: NA
V gene: TRBV10-2
J gene: TRBJ1-2
D gene: NA
CDR3 length: 13
CDR3 DNA: TGCGCCAGCAGTGTGGTCAAGCGGGATGGCTACACCTTC
CDR3 protein: CASSVVKRDGYTF

clone size: NA
V gene: TRBV10-3
J gene: TRBJ2-7
D gene: NA
CDR3 length: 15
CDR3 DNA: TGTGCCATCAGGCCAACAGGGTCATGGGACTACGAGCAGTACTTC
CDR3 protein: CAIRPTGSWDYEQYF

clone size: NA
V gene: TRBV7-8
J gene: TRBJ1-4
D gene: NA
CDR3 length: 12
CDR3 DNA: TGTGCCAGCAGCTTACAAGATGAAAAACTGTTTTTT
CDR3 protein: CASSLQDEKLFF

clone size: many
V gene: TRBV12-3/TRBV12-4
J gene: TRBJ2-3
D gene: NA
CDR3 length: 15
CDR3 DNA: TGTGCCAGCAGTTTAGGGGGACAAAGCACAGATACGCAGTATTTT
CDR3 protein: CASSLGGQSTDTQYF

clone size: many
V gene: TRBV6-1
J gene: TRBJ1-2
D gene: NA
CDR3 length: 11
CDR3 DNA: TGTGCCAGCAGAAATAGAGATGGCTACACCTTC
CDR3 protein: CASRNRDGYTF

clone size: NA
V gene: TRBV20-1
J gene: TRBJ1-1
D gene: NA
CDR3 length: 15
CDR3 DNA: TGCAGTGCTTCCTCCGGCCCGGGATTAGGCACTGAAGCTTTCTTT
CDR3 protein: CSASSGPGLGTEAFF

clone size: NA
V gene: TRBV6-5
J gene: TRBJ2-3
D gene: NA
CDR3 length: 12
CDR3 DNA: TGTGCCAGCAGTTACTCCATGAATACGCAGTATTTT
CDR3 protein: CASSYSMNTQYF

clone size: many
V gene: TRBV12-5
J gene: TRBJ2-1
D gene: NA
CDR3 length: 13
CDR3 DNA: TGTGCTAGTGGTTTGGCCTGGACGGCTGAGCAGTTCTTC
CDR3 protein: CASGLAWTAEQFF

clone size: NA
V gene: TRBV18
J gene: TRBJ2-1
D gene: TRBD1
CDR3 length: 14
CDR3 DNA: TGTGCCAGCTCAGGGAACAGGGGCTACAATGAGCAGTTCTTC
CDR3 protein: CASSGNRGYNEQFF

clone size: NA
V gene: TRBV9
J gene: TRBJ2-5
D gene: TRBD1
CDR3 length: 15
CDR3 DNA: TGTGCCAGCAGCGCGGGACAGGGTTTTTCAGAGACCCAGTACTTC
CDR3 protein: CASSAGQGFSETQYF

clone size: many
V gene: TRBV7-9
J gene: TRBJ1-1
D gene: TRBD1
CDR3 length: 15
CDR3 DNA: TGTGCCAGCAGCCAAAGACCGGGACAGAGCACTGAAGCTTTCTTT
CDR3 protein: CASSQRPGQSTEAFF

clone size: many
V gene: TRBV30
J gene: TRBJ1-5
D gene: NA
CDR3 length: 12
CDR3 DNA: TGTGCCTGGAGTGAAGGTTCTCAGCCCCAGCATTTT
CDR3 protein: CAWSEGSQPQHF

clone size: many
V gene: TRBV29-1
J gene: TRBJ1-5
D gene: NA
CDR3 length: 12
CDR3 DNA: TGCAGCGTGGGGGGTAGGAATCAGCCCCAGCATTTT
CDR3 protein: CSVGGRNQPQHF

clone size: many
V gene: TRBV5-5
J gene: TRBJ1-5
D gene: NA
CDR3 length: 19
CDR3 DNA: TGTGCCAGCAGCTTGGCCCTCAGAGACAGGATTATTAGCAATCAGCCCCAGCATTTT
CDR3 protein: CASSLALRDRIISNQPQHF

clone size: NA
V gene: TRBV27
J gene: TRBJ2-1
D gene: NA
CDR3 length: 14
CDR3 DNA: TGTGCCAGCAGTCTAGGAATGGGGCTTAATGAGCAGTTCTTC
CDR3 protein: CASSLGMGLNEQFF

clone size: NA
V gene: TRBV2
J gene: TRBJ1-1
D gene: NA
CDR3 length: 14
CDR3 DNA: TGTGCCAGCACCTCATTGACAACCAACACTGAAGCTTTCTTT
CDR3 protein: CASTSLTTNTEAFF

clone size: NA
V gene: TRBV29-1
J gene: TRBJ2-7
D gene: TRBD2
CDR3 length: 12
CDR3 DNA: TGCAGCGTTGCTGGGGGGGAACACGAGCAGTGCTTC
CDR3 protein: CSVAGGEHEQCF

clone size: many
V gene: TRBV20-1
J gene: TRBJ2-1
D gene: TRBD2
CDR3 length: 13
CDR3 DNA: TGCAGTGCTAGGACTAGCGGCTACAATGAGCAGTTCTTC
CDR3 protein: CSARTSGYNEQFF

clone size: many
V gene: TRBV10-3
J gene: TRBJ2-2
D gene: TRBD2
CDR3 length: 17
CDR3 DNA: TGTGCCATCAGTCCCGGGACTAGCGGGAGACGGGGCGGGGAGCTGTTTTTT
CDR3 protein: CAISPGTSGRRGGELFF

clone size: many
V gene: TRBV10-3
J gene: TRBJ2-5
D gene: NA
CDR3 length: 14
CDR3 DNA: TGTGCCATCAGTGAGGGGGGATTAGAAGAGACCCAGTACTTC
CDR3 protein: CAISEGGLEETQYF

clone size: NA
V gene: TRBV12-3/TRBV12-4
J gene: TRBJ2-6
D gene: NA
CDR3 length: 16
CDR3 DNA: TGTGCCAGCCTCAGTTGGGGGTTCTCTGGGGCCAACGTCCTGACTTTC
CDR3 protein: CASLSWGFSGANVLTF

clone size: many
V gene: TRBV3-1
J gene: TRBJ2-7
D gene: NA
CDR3 length: 13
CDR3 DNA: TGTGCCAGCAGACAACAGGGCCGGTACGAGCAGTACTTC
CDR3 protein: CASRQQGRYEQYF

clone size: NA
V gene: TRBV12-3/TRBV12-4
J gene: TRBJ2-1
D gene: TRBD2
CDR3 length: 17
CDR3 DNA: TGTGCCAGCAGCCCGCCTGGGACTAGCGGGATCTACAATGAGCAGTTCTTC
CDR3 protein: CASSPPGTSGIYNEQFF